This T cell receptor beta chain came from a study of cytomegalovirus exposure and HLA in healthy donors. Overall study results and limits: TCR beta chain V- and J-gene trimming was linked, in a later analysis, to a missense variant in DCLRE1C.

The PCR made use of 60 Vbeta and 13 Jbeta primers. Libraries were prepared by immunoSEQ multiplex PCR; TCRdb keeps only in-frame clonotypes and omits some of them. In the table there are 210,000 or so clones, approximately 81% of which are singletons. Notes on this clone: Its antigen is not identified.

Germline assignment: CDR1 LGHNT and CDR2 FRNRAP. The CDR3 covers 15 residues. V lost 0 bases and J 7 bases, leaving 13 bases between the germline ends. Sequenced sample: PBMCs. This sequence was found in a girl aged 2 to 10 in good health and CMV-seronegative. This chain connects TRBV12-5 to TRBJ1-5; tentative D call: TRBD1 (5 bases). Here the CDR3 DNA reads TGTGCTAGTGGTTTGGTAAATAGGGGAGGCCAGCCCCAGCATTTT. Its protein product is CASGLVNRGGQPQHF.